This entry concerns a single T cell receptor (beta chain). No antigen is known for it. This entry comes from a study of persistence of HIV-infected CD4 T cells. Trimming stripped 5 bases from V and 7 bases from J, with 9 bases between. The CDR3 spans 13 residues. Germline assignment: CDR1 SGHTA and CDR2 FQGTGA. Nonspecific anti-CD3/anti-CD28 bead stimulation represents the broad CD4+ T cell repertoire. Sorting of responding CD4+ T cells relied on upregulated CD40 ligand together with CD69. The immunoSEQ assay was version 4, run in survey mode. Measured with immunoSEQ multiplex PCR; TCRdb has only the in-frame clones, and not every one. Of 43,000 or so clones detected, about 90% appear once; the ten largest clones hold just over 1%.

This TCR was recovered from an adult man with HIV who was CMV-seropositive. The source material was CD4+ T cells sorted from PBMCs after approximately 19-hour stimulation, sampled from a patient who received antiretroviral therapy. The V call is TRBV7-3, the J call TRBJ1-6; D is undetermined. CDR3 nucleotides: TGTGCCAGCAGCATCTCCCGGAATTCACCCCTCCACTTT. It codes for CASSISRNSPLHF. The full variable domain, in which reference TRBV7-3 and TRBJ1-6 provide the parts outside the CDR3, is GAGVSQTPSNKVTEKGKYVELRCDPISGHTALYWYRQSLGQGPEFLIYFQGTGAADDSGLPNDRFFAVRPEGSVSTLKIQRTERGDSAVYLCASSISRNSPLHFGNGTRLTVT.